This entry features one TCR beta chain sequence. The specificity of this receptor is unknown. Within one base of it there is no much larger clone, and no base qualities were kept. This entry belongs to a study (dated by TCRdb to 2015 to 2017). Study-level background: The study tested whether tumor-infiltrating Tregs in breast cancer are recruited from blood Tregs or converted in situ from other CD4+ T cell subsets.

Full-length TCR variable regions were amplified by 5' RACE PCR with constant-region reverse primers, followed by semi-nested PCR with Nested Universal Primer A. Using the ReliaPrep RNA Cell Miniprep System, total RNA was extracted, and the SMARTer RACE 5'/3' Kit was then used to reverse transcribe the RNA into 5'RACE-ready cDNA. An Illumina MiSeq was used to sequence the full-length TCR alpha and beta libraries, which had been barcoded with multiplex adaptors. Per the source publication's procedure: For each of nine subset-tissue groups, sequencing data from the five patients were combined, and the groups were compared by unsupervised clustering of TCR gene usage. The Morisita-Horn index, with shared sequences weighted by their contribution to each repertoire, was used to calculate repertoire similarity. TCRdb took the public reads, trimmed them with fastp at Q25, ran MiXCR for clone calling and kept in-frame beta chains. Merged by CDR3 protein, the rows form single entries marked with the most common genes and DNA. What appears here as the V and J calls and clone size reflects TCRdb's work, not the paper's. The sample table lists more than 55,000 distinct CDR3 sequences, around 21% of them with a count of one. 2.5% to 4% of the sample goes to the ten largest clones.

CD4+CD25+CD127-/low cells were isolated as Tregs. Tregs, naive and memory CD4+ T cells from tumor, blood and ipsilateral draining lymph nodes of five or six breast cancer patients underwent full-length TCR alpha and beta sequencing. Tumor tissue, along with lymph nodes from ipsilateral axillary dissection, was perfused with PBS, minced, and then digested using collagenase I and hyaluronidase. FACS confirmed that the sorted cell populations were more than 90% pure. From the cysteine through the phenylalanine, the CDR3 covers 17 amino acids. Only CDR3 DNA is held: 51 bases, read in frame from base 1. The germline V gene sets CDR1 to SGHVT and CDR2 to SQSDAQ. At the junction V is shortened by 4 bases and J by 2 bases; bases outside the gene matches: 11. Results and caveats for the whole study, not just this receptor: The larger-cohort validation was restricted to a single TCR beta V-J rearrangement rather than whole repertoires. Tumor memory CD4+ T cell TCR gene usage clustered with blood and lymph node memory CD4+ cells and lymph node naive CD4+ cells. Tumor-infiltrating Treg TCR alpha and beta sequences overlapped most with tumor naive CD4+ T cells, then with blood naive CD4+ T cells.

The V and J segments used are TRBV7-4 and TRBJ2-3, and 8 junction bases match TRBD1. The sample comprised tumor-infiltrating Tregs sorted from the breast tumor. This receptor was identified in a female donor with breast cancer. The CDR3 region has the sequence CASSSRTGKRITDTQYF. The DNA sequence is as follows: TGTGCCAGCAGCTCACGGACAGGGAAGCGGATCACAGATACGCAGTATTTT.